Listed here are 27 T cell receptor beta chains from one sample, sequenced in a study of T cell clonality in common variable immunodeficiency. Whole-study results and caveats: Common variable immunodeficiency TCR beta sequences reportedly had fewer deletions and N-nucleotide insertions.

Their antigen targets remain unknown. The protocol was immunoSEQ multiplex PCR, while the TCRdb copy is restricted to in-frame clones and leaves out a portion. The data show about 35,000 clones, with none appearing a single time. Specimen: peripheral blood mononuclear cells. Receptor source: a human donor with common variable immunodeficiency.

This clone has just a few counts. The CDR3 end falls 3 residues outside the read, so it is completed with the germline J gene. The chain combines TRBV7-2 with TRBJ2-4; 8 bases are shared with TRBD2. CDR1 and CDR2 from the germline V gene are SGHTA and FQGNSA. Germline trimming cut 0 bases from V and 9 bases from J; bases unmatched to any gene: 1. The CDR3 is 13 amino acids. Here the CDR3 reads CASSLAGGGIQYF. The sequenced part of the CDR3 DNA is TGTGCCAGCAGCTTAGCCGGGGGGGGCATT.

A note on this clone: The CDR3 end falls 3 residues outside the read, so it is completed with the germline J gene. The chain joins TRBV6-1 to TRBJ2-5, with TRBD2 identical over 10 bases. Germline CDR1 MNHNS, CDR2 SASEGT. The ends lost 2 bases at V and 1 base at J; junction bases unmatched: 1. The CDR3 has 15 amino acids. CDR3 bases read: TGTGCCAGCAGTGAAAGCGGGGGGGCCCAAGAGACC. This sequence encodes CASSESGGAQET. The whole CDR3 sequence reads CASSESGGAQETQYF.

With respect to this clone: Coverage ceases 3 residues before the CDR3 finishes, and the germline J gene fills in the end. The V gene is TRBV2, the J gene TRBJ1-6; D is undetermined. The germline gives CDR1 SNHLY, CDR2 FYNNEI. CDR3 length: 10 residues. The CDR3 sequence is CASSGAPLHF. CDR3 DNA (partial): TGTGCCAGCAGTGGTGCGCCC.

This clone turned up a few times. The read is 3 residues too short to cover the CDR3 end, so that end is filled in from the germline J gene. The chain joins TRBV7-7 to TRBJ2-5, with no clear D. V lost 4 bases to trimming and J lost 5 bases, with 11 bases between them. The CDR3 is 13 amino acids. Per the germline V gene, CDR1 is SSHAT and CDR2 is FNYEAQ (reference sequence). The CDR3 here is CASSSSAPETQYF. The CDR3 bases that were read are TGTGCCAGCAGCTCGTCCGCGCCCGAGACC.

This clone was seen a few times. The read stops 3 residues short of the end of the CDR3; the missing end is completed from the germline J gene. The V call is TRBV19, the J call TRBJ1-1, with 9 nucleotides matching TRBD1. The length of the CDR3 is 14 residues. From germline, CDR1 is LNHDA and CDR2 SQIVND (reference sequence). Trimming at V came to 3 bases and at J to 5 bases, leaving 4 bases not matched to a gene. The CDR3 sequence: CASSMTGGRTEAFF. Incomplete CDR3 DNA: TGTGCCAGTAGTATGACAGGGGGTCGAACTGAA.

By share, this clone ranks as medium-sized (0.01 to 0.1%). The CDR3 end lies 3 residues beyond the end of the read and is filled in from the germline J gene. The chain recombines TRBV15 with TRBJ2-2, with a tentative D call TRBD2 (6 bases). Trimming pared 0 bases from V and 6 bases from J, leaving 8 bases between. Germline values: CDR1 LNHNV, CDR2 YYDKDF (reference sequence). This CDR3 has 14 residues. The sequenced CDR3 bases are TGTGCCACCAGCAGAGATAGACTAGCCGGGGAG. As protein: CATSRDRLAGE. The whole CDR3 is CATSRDRLAGELFF.

This clone was recorded at least ten times. The read halts 3 residues ahead of the CDR3 end, with the missing end drawn from the germline J gene. This chain links TRBV29-1 with TRBJ2-1; TRBD1 matches 9 bases. J gave up 6 bases and V 6 bases, and 9 bases lay outside the gene matches. Germline loops: CDR1 SQVTM, CDR2 ANQGSEA. The CDR3 spans 14 residues. The CDR3 loop reads CSVHTGGLGNEQFF. Incomplete CDR3 DNA: TGCAGCGTCCATACAGGGGGCTTGGGCAATGAG.

This clone was counted ten times or more. The read terminates 3 residues before the CDR3 end, so the remaining end is supplied by the germline J gene. The chain uses TRBV29-1 and TRBJ2-5; 15 bases align to TRBD2. Germline values: CDR1 SQVTM, CDR2 ANQGSEA. The CDR3 sequence is 15 residues long. V dropped 5 bases and J dropped 4; count of bases not matched to a gene: 5. The part of the CDR3 DNA that was read is TGCAGCGTTCCTGGGGGACTAGCGGGGGGAGAGACC. Amino acids: CSVPGGLAGGET. The entire CDR3 reads CSVPGGLAGGETQYF.

At least ten counts were recorded for this clone. The read gets to within 3 residues of the CDR3 end, and the germline J gene fills in the rest. The rearrangement links TRBV2 to TRBJ2-5; 12 nucleotides agree with TRBD2. Germline-derived CDR1 and CDR2 are SNHLY and FYNNEI. CDR3 size: 15 residues. The ends lost 6 bases at V and 2 bases at J; junction bases unmatched: 4. The CDR3 sequence: CASSAGTSGQETQYF. The sequenced part of the CDR3 DNA is TGTGCCAGCAGCGCTGGGACTAGCGGGCAAGAGACC. Full variable domain (remainder filled in from reference TRBV2 and TRBJ2-5): EPEVTQTPSHQVTQMGQEVILRCVPISNHLYFYWYRQILGQKVEFLVSFYNNEISEKSEIFDDQFSVERPDGSNFTLKIRSTKLEDSAMYFCASSAGTSGQETQYFGPGTRLLVL.

This clone was detected ten times or more. Read data end 3 residues before the CDR3 end; the end is taken from the germline J gene. The chain combines TRBV5-1 with TRBJ1-4, with 9 positions matching TRBD1. This CDR3 region has 15 residues. Germline loops: CDR1 SGHRS, CDR2 YFSETQ. V lost 0 bases, J lost 8 bases, and 5 bases stayed unmatched. CDR3 DNA (partial): TGCGCCAGCAGCTTGGCCGGGACAGGGATGGAAAAA. This gives the protein CASSLAGTGMEK. The complete CDR3 protein is CASSLAGTGMEKLFF. Full variable domain (rest looked up from reference TRBV5-1 and TRBJ1-4): KAGVTQTPRYLIKTRGQQVTLSCSPISGHRSVSWYQQTPGQGLQFLFEYFSETQRNKGNFPGRFSGRQFSNSRSEMNVSTLELGDSALYLCASSLAGTGMEKLFFGSGTQLSVL.

A note on this clone: The missing CDR3 end, 3 residues past where the read stops, is filled in from the germline J gene. The chain is built from TRBV5-1 and TRBJ1-2; 7 bases are shared with TRBD1. Germline V lookup: CDR1 SGHRS, CDR2 YFSETQ. There are 16 residues in the CDR3. Unmatched junction bases numbered 12, after V lost 0 bases and J lost 7 bases. The chain's CDR3 is CASSLVGTDNRPGYTF. The covered CDR3 bases are TGCGCCAGCAGCTTGGTGGGGACAGACAACCGACCTGGC.

This clone was observed at least ten times. The read terminates 3 residues ahead of where the CDR3 ends, so the germline J gene completes it. J is TRBJ2-2 and V is TRBV7-3, with a possible D match to TRBD2 (5 bases). V dropped 5 bases and J dropped 7 bases, with 11 bases sitting between them. The CDR3 has 13 residues. CDR1 and CDR2 (germline): SGHTA, FQGTGA. The CDR3 protein is CASSPTRVGELFF. CDR3 DNA, as far as it was read: TGTGCCAGCAGCCCCACTAGGGTCGGGGAG.

Partial CDR3 DNA: TGCGCCAGCAGCTTCTCGACAGGATCGATTGAAAAA. It translates to CASSFSTGSIEK. The entire CDR3 sequence reads CASSFSTGSIEKLFF. The chain employs TRBV5-1 and TRBJ1-4, with a possible D match to TRBD1 (6 bases). The read ends 3 residues shy of where the CDR3 ends; the end is completed using the germline J gene. The CDR3 consists of 15 residues. Germline loops: CDR1 SGHRS, CDR2 YFSETQ. Trimming removed 2 bases from V and 7 bases from J, with 15 bases in between.

This clone has ten or more counts. The CDR3 is cut off 3 residues early in the read; its end comes from the germline J gene. The chain joins TRBV7-8 to TRBJ2-7, with D tentatively TRBD2 (6 bases). The CDR3 is made up of 14 amino acids. In germline, CDR1 is SGHVS, CDR2 FQNEAQ. V was shortened by 5 bases and J by 1 base, with 12 bases between the two germline ends. The CDR3 loop is CASSPLAGSYEQYF. Incomplete CDR3 DNA: TGTGCCAGCAGCCCCCTGGCGGGATCCTACGAG.

This clone occurred a few times. The read terminates 3 residues ahead of where the CDR3 ends, so the germline J gene completes it. Different DNA sequences within this sample yield the same CDR3. The chain carries TRBV6-1 and TRBJ2-7; TRBD1 matches at 7 bases. The ends lost 3 bases at V and 0 bases at J; junction bases unmatched: 2. Germline loops: CDR1 MNHNS, CDR2 SASEGT. This CDR3 has 14 residues. CDR3 DNA (partial): TGTGCCAGCAGTGAGGCAGGGGGCTCCTACGAG. This codes for CASSEAGGSYE. The whole CDR3 sequence reads CASSEAGGSYEQYF.

This clone was seen a few times. The missing CDR3 end, 3 residues past where the read stops, is filled in from the germline J gene. The chain has TRBV19 and TRBJ1-1, with a tentative D call TRBD1 (5 bases). V lost 7 bases to trimming and J lost 1 base, with 13 bases between them. CDR3 size: 14 residues. Germline V gene sequence: CDR1 LNHDA, CDR2 SQIVND (reference sequence). The DNA read from the CDR3 is TGTGCCAGTAATCGGGACTTTGGGAACACTGAA. Encoded protein: CASNRDFGNTE. The CDR3 as a whole reads CASNRDFGNTEAFF.

Note on this clone: The sequence runs out 3 residues before the end of the CDR3; the remainder is reconstructed from the germline J gene. The chain employs TRBV6-1 and TRBJ2-1; D possibly corresponds to TRBD1 (6 bases). The germline CDR1 and CDR2 sequences are MNHNS and SASEGT. With 4 bases removed from V and 4 bases from J, the gap between germline ends came to 17 bases. CDR3 length equals 16 residues. The CDR3 reads CASSARTAIDYNEQFF. The DNA read from the CDR3 is TGTGCCAGCAGTGCCCGGACAGCCATTGATTACAATGAG.

This clone was seen only a few times. The covered CDR3 bases are TGTGCCAGCAGCCCCTCAGGGGGCCAAGAGACC. Its protein product is CASSPSGGQET. The complete CDR3 protein is CASSPSGGQETQYF. This chain connects TRBV7-9 to TRBJ2-5; 7 bases match TRBD1. The read ends 3 residues before the CDR3 terminus; that terminus is restored from the germline J gene. Trimming cost V 5 bases and J 1 base; bases outside gene matches: 4. The germline V gene encodes CDR1 SEHNR and CDR2 FQNEAQ (reference sequence). The CDR3 covers 14 residues.

To note about this clone: Read data end 3 residues before the CDR3 end; the end is taken from the germline J gene. The rearrangement joins TRBV30 to TRBJ1-2; 10 positions agree with TRBD1. The CDR3 runs to 13 residues. Per germline, CDR1 GTSNPN and CDR2 SVGIG (reference sequence). V shed 5 bases, J shed 5 bases, and the junction held 5 bases outside the gene matches. The part of the CDR3 DNA that was read is TGTGCCTGGGGACGGACAGGGGGATATGGC. Translated, it gives CAWGRTGGYG. The full CDR3 is CAWGRTGGYGYTF.

This clone showed up just a few times. The DNA ends 3 residues before the CDR3 does, and the rest of the CDR3 is filled in from the germline J gene. This sequence joins TRBV20-1 and TRBJ2-5, with TRBD2 identical over 11 bases. Unmatched junction bases numbered 10, after V lost 0 bases and J lost 7 bases. The CDR3 covers 16 residues. In germline, CDR1 is DFQATT, CDR2 SNEGSKA (reference sequence). CDR3 in amino acids: CSARDRASGGPGTQYF. CDR3 DNA (partial): TGCAGTGCTAGAGATAGGGCTAGCGGGGGGCCAGGGACC.

As to this clone: The missing CDR3 end, 3 residues past where the read stops, is filled in from the germline J gene. V is TRBV19 and J is TRBJ2-5; TRBD2 aligns across 9 bases. Trimming cost V 3 bases and J 5 bases; bases outside gene matches: 7. CDR1 is LNHDA and CDR2 is SQIVND in the germline V gene (reference sequence). The CDR3 is made up of 15 amino acids. The DNA read from the CDR3 is TGTGCCAGTAGTATGGGGCGGGGGGGCCGGGAGACC. It translates to CASSMGRGGRET. The full CDR3 protein is CASSMGRGGRETQYF.

The table lists this clone with many counts. From the germline J gene comes the end of the CDR3, since the read stops 3 residues before it. The chain links TRBV7-9 to TRBJ1-1; 7 bases fit TRBD1. Losses at the gene ends were 5 bases for V and 4 bases for J; bases not matched to a gene: 10. Germline V gene data show CDR1 as SEHNR and CDR2 as FQNEAQ (reference sequence). The CDR3 is 15 residues long. The CDR3 loop is CASSPSTGVVTEAFF. The DNA read from the CDR3 is TGTGCCAGCAGCCCCTCCACAGGGGTGGTCACTGAA.

This clone came up many times. The read ends 3 residues shy of where the CDR3 ends; the end is completed using the germline J gene. The chain joins TRBV20-1 to TRBJ2-3, with 10 bases aligning to TRBD2. The germline CDR1 and CDR2 sequences are DFQATT and SNEGSKA (reference sequence). Trimming at V came to 3 bases and at J to 0 bases, leaving 12 bases not matched to a gene. The CDR3 contains 18 residues. CDR3 protein: CSASGLAGAFTSTDTQYF. The sequenced part of the CDR3 DNA is TGCAGTGCTAGCGGGCTAGCGGGGGCTTTTACTAGCACAGATACG.

With respect to this clone: The observed sequence ends 3 residues before the CDR3 terminus, with the missing tail filled in from the germline J gene. This chain joins TRBV19 and TRBJ1-5, with D unclear. This CDR3 region has 14 residues. CDR1 is LNHDA and CDR2 is SQIVND in the germline V gene (reference sequence). Trimming shortened V by 6 bases and J by 3 bases, and 12 bases separated the two germline ends. CDR3 DNA, as far as it was read: TGTGCCAGTAGCCCCAGGTTGGACAATCAGCCC. The encoded protein is CASSPRLDNQP. The complete CDR3 sequence is CASSPRLDNQPQHF.

This clone was observed at least ten times. CDR3 sequence reads: CSAGQGLRGDTDTQYF. The CDR3 bases that were read are TGCAGTGCTGGACAGGGACTCCGAGGGGACACAGATACG. This rearrangement joins TRBV20-1 to TRBJ2-3, with 8 bases matching TRBD1. Read coverage stops 3 residues before the CDR3 terminus; the germline J gene supplies the remainder. From germline, CDR1 is DFQATT and CDR2 SNEGSKA (reference sequence). Germline trimming cut 5 bases from V and 2 bases from J; bases unmatched to any gene: 12. CDR3 size: 16 residues.

For this clone: From the germline J gene comes the end of the CDR3, since the read stops 3 residues before it. The chain uses TRBV2 and TRBJ1-6, with a weak D call TRBD1 (6 bases). V lost 7 bases, J lost 9 bases, and 13 bases lay in between. The germline gives CDR1 SNHLY, CDR2 FYNNEI. CDR3 length equals 13 residues. The part of the CDR3 DNA that was read is TGTGCCAGCAATGCAGGGGTTAGTTCACCC. Protein: CASNAGVSSP. The full CDR3 reads CASNAGVSSPLHF.

This clone was picked up a small number of times. Sequencing ends 3 residues short of the CDR3 end; the germline J gene provides the rest. The rearrangement uses TRBV11-2 and TRBJ2-1; possible D gene TRBD1, 5 bases. Germline V gene lookup returns CDR1 SGHAT and CDR2 FQNNGV. This CDR3 is 14 amino acids long. Trimming shortened V by 1 base and J by 4 bases, and 8 bases separated the two germline ends. The CDR3 reads CASSLAGLYNEQFF. The covered CDR3 bases are TGTGCCAGCAGCTTAGCAGGGCTTTACAATGAG.